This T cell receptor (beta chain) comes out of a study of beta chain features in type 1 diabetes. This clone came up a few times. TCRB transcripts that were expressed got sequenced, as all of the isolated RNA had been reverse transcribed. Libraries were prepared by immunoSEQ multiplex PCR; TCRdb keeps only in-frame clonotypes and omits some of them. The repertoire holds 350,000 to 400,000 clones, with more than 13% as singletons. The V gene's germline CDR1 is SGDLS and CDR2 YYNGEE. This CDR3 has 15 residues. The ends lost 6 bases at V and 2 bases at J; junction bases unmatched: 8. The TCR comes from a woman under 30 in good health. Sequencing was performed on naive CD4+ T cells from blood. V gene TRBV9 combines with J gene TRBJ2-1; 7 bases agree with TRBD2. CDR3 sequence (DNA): TGTGCCAGCACCTCGACGGGAGGCCCCTACAATGAGCAGTTCTTC. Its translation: CASTSTGGPYNEQFF. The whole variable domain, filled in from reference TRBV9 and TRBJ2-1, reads DSGVTQTPKHLITATGQRVTLRCSPRSGDLSVYWYQQSLDQGLQFLIQYYNGEERAKGNILERFSAQQFPDLHSELNLSSLELGDSALYFCASTSTGGPYNEQFFGPGTRLTVL.